What follows is one T cell receptor (beta chain) and its context. The sample belongs to a study of T-cell reconstitution after alpha-beta-depleted transplantation in children. Germline CDR1 reads MNHEY; CDR2 reads SVGAGI. Trimming took 2 bases from V and 2 from J; bases not matched to a gene: 15. The CDR3 covers 19 residues. The library targeted TCRbeta and was prepared with unique molecular identifiers. In TCRdb, the PCR reads were re-called with MiXCR into one record per CDR3 protein. The sample holds almost 500,000 distinct CDR3 sequences; around 12% are singletons and the top ten take roughly 5.4%.

This clonotype was obtained from a human donor who donated a stem cell graft to a child with combined immunodeficiency. This chain joins TRBV6-5 and TRBJ2-1, with 7 bases matching TRBD1. Specimen: PBMCs from the stem cell graft donor, collected from the stem cell graft. This CDR3 reads CASSYAGTAPERTYNEQFF. CDR3 coding DNA: TGTGCCAGCAGTTACGCCGGGACAGCCCCTGAGAGGACCTACAATGAGCAGTTCTTC.